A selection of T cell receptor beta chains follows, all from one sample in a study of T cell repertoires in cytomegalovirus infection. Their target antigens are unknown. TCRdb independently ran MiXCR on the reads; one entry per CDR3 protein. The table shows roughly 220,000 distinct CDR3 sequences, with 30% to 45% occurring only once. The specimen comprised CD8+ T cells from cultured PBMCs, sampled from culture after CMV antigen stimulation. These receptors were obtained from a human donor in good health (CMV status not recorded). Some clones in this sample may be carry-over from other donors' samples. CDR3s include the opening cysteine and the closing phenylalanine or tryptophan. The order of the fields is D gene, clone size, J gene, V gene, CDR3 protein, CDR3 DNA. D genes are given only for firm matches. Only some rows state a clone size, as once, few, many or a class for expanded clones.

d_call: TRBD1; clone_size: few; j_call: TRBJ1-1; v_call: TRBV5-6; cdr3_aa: CASSPGGGGAFF; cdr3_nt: TGTGCCAGCAGCCCAGGGGGAGGTGGAGCTTTCTTT
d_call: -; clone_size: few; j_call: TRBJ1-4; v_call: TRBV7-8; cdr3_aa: CASSFIGPPNEKLFF; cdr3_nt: TGTGCCAGCAGCTTCATAGGGCCTCCTAATGAAAAACTGTTTTTT
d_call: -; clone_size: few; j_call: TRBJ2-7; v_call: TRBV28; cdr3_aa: CASSTPLTGVVSYEQYF; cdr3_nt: TGTGCCAGCTCAACCCCCCTAACGGGGGTAGTCTCCTACGAGCAGTACTTC
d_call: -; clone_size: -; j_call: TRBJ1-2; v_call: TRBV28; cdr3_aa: CASSCAGGNYGYTF; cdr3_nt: TGTGCCAGCAGTTGTGCTGGGGGGAACTATGGCTACACCTTC
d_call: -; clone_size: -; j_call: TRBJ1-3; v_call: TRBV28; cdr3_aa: CASTGGGPFSGNTIYF; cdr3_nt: TGTGCCAGCACCGGGGGGGGACCGTTCTCTGGAAACACCATATATTTT
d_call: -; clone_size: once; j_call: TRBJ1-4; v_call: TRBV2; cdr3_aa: CASLLDVGEKLFF; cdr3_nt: TGTGCCAGCCTGCTGGACGTGGGCGAAAAACTGTTTTTT
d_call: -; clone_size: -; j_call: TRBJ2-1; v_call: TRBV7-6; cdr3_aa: CASSLNPTSRYNEQFF; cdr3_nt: TGTGCCAGCAGCCTCAACCCCACATCGAGATACAATGAGCAGTTCTTC
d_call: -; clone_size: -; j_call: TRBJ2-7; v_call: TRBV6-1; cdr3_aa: CASSVDSAYEQYF; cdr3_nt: TGTGCCAGCAGTGTCGACAGCGCCTACGAGCAGTACTTC
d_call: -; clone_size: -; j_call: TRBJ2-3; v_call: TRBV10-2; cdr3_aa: CASSGGNTDTQYF; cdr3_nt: TGCGCCAGCAGCGGGGGAAACACAGATACGCAGTATTTT
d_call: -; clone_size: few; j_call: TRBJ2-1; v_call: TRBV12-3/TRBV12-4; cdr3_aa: CASKRAFEQFF; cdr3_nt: TGTGCCAGCAAAAGGGCCTTTGAGCAGTTCTTC
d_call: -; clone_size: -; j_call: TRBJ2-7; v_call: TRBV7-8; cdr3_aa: CASSLGSSLPRNEQYF; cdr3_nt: TGTGCCAGCAGCTTAGGGAGTTCTCTTCCGAGGAACGAGCAGTACTTC
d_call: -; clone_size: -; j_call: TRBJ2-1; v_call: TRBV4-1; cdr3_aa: CASSQEGTPARDEQFF; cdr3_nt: TGCGCCAGCAGCCAAGAAGGGACACCCGCTAGGGATGAGCAGTTCTTC
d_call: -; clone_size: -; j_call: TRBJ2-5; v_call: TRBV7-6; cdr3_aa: CASSPSGGRGTQYF; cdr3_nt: TGTGCCAGCAGTCCCAGCGGAGGGCGTGGGACCCAGTACTTC
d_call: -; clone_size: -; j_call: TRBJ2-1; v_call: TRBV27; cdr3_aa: CASSRPSWAGSYNEQFF; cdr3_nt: TGTGCCAGCAGTCGCCCAAGTTGGGCCGGCTCCTACAATGAGCAGTTCTTC
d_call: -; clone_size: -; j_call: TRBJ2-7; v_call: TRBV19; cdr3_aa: CASSYGQLSYEQYF; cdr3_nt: TGTGCCAGTAGTTACGGACAGTTAAGCTACGAGCAGTACTTC
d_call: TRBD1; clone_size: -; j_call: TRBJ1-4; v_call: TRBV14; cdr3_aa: CASSQETGGFWTNEKLFF; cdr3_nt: TGTGCCAGCAGCCAGGAAACAGGGGGCTTTTGGACTAATGAAAAACTGTTTTTT
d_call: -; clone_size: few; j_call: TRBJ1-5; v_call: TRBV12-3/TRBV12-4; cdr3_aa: CASTLGAQPQHF; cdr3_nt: TGTGCCAGCACCTTAGGGGCACAGCCCCAGCATTTT
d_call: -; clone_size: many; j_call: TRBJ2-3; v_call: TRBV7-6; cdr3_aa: CARSLAVIPADTQYF; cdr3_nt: TGTGCCAGAAGCTTAGCTGTAATTCCCGCAGATACGCAGTATTTT
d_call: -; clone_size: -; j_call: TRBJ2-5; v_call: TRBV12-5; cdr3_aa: CASERARGETQYF; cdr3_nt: TGTGCTAGTGAGCGAGCGCGGGGAGAGACCCAGTACTTC
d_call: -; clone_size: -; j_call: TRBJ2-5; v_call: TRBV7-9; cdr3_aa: CASSFSVMILETQYF; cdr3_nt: TGTGCCAGCAGCTTTAGCGTGATGATTCTGGAGACCCAGTACTTC
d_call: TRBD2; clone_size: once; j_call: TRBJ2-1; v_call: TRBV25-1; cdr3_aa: CASSEFISGRAGYNEQFF; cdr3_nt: TGTGCCAGCAGTGAATTCATCAGCGGGAGGGCCGGCTACAATGAGCAGTTCTTC
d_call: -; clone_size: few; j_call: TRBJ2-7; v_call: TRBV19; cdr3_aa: CASSVTRSSYEQYF; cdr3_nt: TGTGCCAGTAGTGTGACAAGGAGCTCCTACGAGCAGTACTTC
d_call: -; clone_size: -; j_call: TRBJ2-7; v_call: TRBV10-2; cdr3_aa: CASSESSRFYEQYF; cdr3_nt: TGCGCCAGCAGTGAGTCGTCACGGTTCTACGAGCAGTACTTC
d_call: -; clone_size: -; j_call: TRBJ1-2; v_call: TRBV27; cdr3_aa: CASSLTVDYGYTF; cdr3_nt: TGTGCCAGCAGTTTGACAGTGGACTATGGCTACACCTTC
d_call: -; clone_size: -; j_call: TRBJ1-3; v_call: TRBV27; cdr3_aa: CASSPRGLSGNTIYF; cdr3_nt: TGTGCCAGCAGTCCGCGGGGGCTCTCTGGAAACACCATATATTTT
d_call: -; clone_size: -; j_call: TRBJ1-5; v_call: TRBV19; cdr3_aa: CASSIPGLGNQPQDF; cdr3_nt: TGTGCCAGTAGTATCCCAGGCCTTGGCAATCAGCCCCAGGATTTT
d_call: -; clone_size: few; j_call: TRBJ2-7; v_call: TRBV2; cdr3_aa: CASSEFGRGTYEQYF; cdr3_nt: TGTGCCAGCAGTGAATTTGGCAGGGGAACCTACGAGCAGTACTTC
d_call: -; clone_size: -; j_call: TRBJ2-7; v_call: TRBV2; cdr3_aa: CASSDPLAAHEQYF; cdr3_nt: TGTGCCAGCAGTGACCCTCTAGCTGCCCACGAGCAGTACTTC
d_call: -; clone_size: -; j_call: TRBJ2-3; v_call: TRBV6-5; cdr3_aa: CASSSGEGTQYF; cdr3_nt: TGTGCCAGCAGTTCAGGGGAAGGTACGCAGTATTTT
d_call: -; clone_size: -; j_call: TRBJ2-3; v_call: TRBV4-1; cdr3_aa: CASSPPTGGYTDTQYF; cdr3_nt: TGCGCCAGCAGCCCCCCGACCGGGGGATACACAGATACGCAGTATTTT
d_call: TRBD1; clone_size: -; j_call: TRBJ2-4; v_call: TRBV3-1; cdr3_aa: CASSRTGQGRNIQYF; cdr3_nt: TGTGCCAGCAGCCGGACTGGACAGGGGAGAAACATTCAGTACTTC
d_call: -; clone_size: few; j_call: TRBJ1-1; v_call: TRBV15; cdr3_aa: CATSRVGGEEAFF; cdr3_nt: TGTGCCACCAGCAGAGTGGGGGGCGAGGAAGCTTTCTTT
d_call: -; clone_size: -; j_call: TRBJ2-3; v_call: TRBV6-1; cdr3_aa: CASSVPTDTQYF; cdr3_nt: TGTGCCAGCAGTGTTCCTACAGATACGCAGTATTTT
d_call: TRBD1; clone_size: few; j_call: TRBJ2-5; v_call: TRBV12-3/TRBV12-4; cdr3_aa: CASSADREETQYF; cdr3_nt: TGTGCCAGCAGTGCCGACAGGGAAGAGACCCAGTACTTC
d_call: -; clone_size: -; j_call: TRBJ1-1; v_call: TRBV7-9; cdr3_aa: CASTQGSTEAFF; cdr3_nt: TGTGCCAGCACTCAGGGGAGCACTGAAGCTTTCTTT
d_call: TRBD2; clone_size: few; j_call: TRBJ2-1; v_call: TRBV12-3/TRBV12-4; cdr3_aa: CASSLRDYYNEQFF; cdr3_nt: TGTGCCAGCAGCCTCCGGGACTACTACAATGAGCAGTTCTTC
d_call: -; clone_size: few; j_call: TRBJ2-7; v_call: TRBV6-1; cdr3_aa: CASSEAGRSSYEQYF; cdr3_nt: TGTGCCAGCAGTGAAGCGGGACGCAGCTCCTACGAGCAGTACTTC
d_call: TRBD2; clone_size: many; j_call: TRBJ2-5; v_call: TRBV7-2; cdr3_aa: CASNPTSGTQETQYF; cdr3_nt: TGTGCCAGCAACCCGACTAGCGGGACACAAGAGACCCAGTACTTC
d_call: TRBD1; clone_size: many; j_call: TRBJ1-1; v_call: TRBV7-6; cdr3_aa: CASSLASEGRDRGLRVTEAFF; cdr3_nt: TGTGCCAGCAGCTTAGCATCCGAGGGCCGGGACAGGGGGCTGAGGGTTACTGAAGCTTTCTTT
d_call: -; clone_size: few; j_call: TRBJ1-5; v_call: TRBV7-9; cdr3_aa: CASSLGYQPQHF; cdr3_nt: TGTGCCAGCAGCTTAGGATATCAGCCCCAGCATTTT
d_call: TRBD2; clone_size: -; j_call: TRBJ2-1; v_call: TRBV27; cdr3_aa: CASTRGSGRLSEQFF; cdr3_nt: TGTGCCAGCACCCGCGGCAGCGGGAGGTTGAGTGAGCAGTTCTTC
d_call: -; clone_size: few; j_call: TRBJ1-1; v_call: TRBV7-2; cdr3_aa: CASTPTGGIGNTEAFF; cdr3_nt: TGTGCCAGCACCCCCACCGGGGGTATTGGGAACACTGAAGCTTTCTTT
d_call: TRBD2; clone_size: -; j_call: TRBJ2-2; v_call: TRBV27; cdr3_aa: CASSLRLQGGTGELFF; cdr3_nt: TGTGCCAGCAGTTTACGATTGCAGGGAGGGACCGGGGAGCTGTTTTTT
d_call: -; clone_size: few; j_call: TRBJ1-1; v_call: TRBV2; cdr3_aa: CASMGRGFEAFF; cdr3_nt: TGTGCCAGCATGGGTCGGGGATTTGAAGCTTTCTTT